The 26 T cell receptor beta chains given below trace back to one sample, sequenced in a study of Ad26.COV2.S vaccination and SARS-CoV-2 variants. TCRdb keeps only in-frame clones here, not all; method: immunoSEQ multiplex PCR. The data contain about 480,000 clones, around 90% of them singletons. Regarding treatment: some 20 received Ad26.COV2.S at low or high dose, single or two shots; 5 received placebo; per-sample allocation not given. Each sample was drawn 63 days after the first injection (of vaccine or placebo). The source material was peripheral blood, sampled in a trial of Ad26.COV2.S vaccine versus placebo. The source is a person aged 18-65 years who received the Ad26.COV2.S COVID-19 vaccine or a placebo.

The chain has TRBV5-1 and TRBJ1-3, with 7 bases identical to TRBD1. V lost 4 bases to trimming and J lost 2 bases; unmatched junction nucleotides: 6. CDR1 and CDR2 (germline): SGHRS, YFSETQ. The CDR3 length is 15 residues. Written as DNA, the CDR3 is TGCGCCAGCAGCCTATGGACAGGTCCTGGAAACACCATATATTTT. Its protein product is CASSLWTGPGNTIYF.

The V call is TRBV7-9, the J call TRBJ1-1; D unclear. There are 14 residues in the CDR3. V dropped 2 bases and J dropped 0 bases, with 7 bases sitting between them. CDR1 is SEHNR, CDR2 FQNEAQ, per germline (reference sequence). The CDR3 loop reads CASSLTSLNTEAFF. The CDR3 coding sequence is TGTGCCAGCAGCTTAACGTCTTTGAACACTGAAGCTTTCTTT.

The chain is built from TRBV27 and TRBJ2-1, with 12 bases that match TRBD2. Germline CDR1 reads MNHEY; CDR2 reads SMNVEV (reference sequence). The CDR3 sequence is 17 residues long. V lost 4 bases to trimming and J lost 7 bases; unmatched junction nucleotides: 11. CDR3 DNA: TGTGCCAGCAGTTCCCGCCGGACTAGCGGGAATCGTAATGAGCAGTTCTTC. Protein sequence: CASSSRRTSGNRNEQFF.

The gene calls are TRBV27 and TRBJ2-7, with D maybe TRBD1 (6 bases). Germline V CDR1 and CDR2: MNHEY, SMNVEV (reference sequence). The length of the CDR3 is 14 residues. V was shortened by 3 bases and J by 5 bases, with 14 bases between the two germline ends. The CDR3 coding sequence is TGTGCCAGCAGTTTCGGCAGGGGAGAGAACGAGCAGTACTTC. Translating gives CASSFGRGENEQYF.

The V and J genes are TRBV2 and TRBJ2-1; 7 bases fit TRBD1. Trimming cost V 5 bases and J 7 bases; bases outside gene matches: 11. This CDR3 has 15 amino acids. Per germline, CDR1 SNHLY and CDR2 FYNNEI. The CDR3 sequence is CASSSTGTADNEQFF. The CDR3 nucleotides read TGTGCCAGCAGTTCGACCGGGACAGCCGATAATGAGCAGTTCTTC.

The count of this clone is one. J is TRBJ2-7 and V is TRBV6-6; TRBD1 aligns across 7 bases. The CDR3 runs to 15 residues. Trimming removed 1 base from V and 6 bases from J; junction bases left unmatched: 9. The germline CDR1 and CDR2 sequences are MNHNY and SVGAGI (reference sequence). CDR3 loop: CASSYLRDRPSEQYF. CDR3 nucleotide sequence: TGTGCCAGCAGTTACTTACGGGACAGACCCTCCGAGCAGTACTTC.

The rearrangement joins TRBV5-1 to TRBJ2-7; 12 nucleotides match TRBD2. The germline V gene has CDR1 SGHRS and CDR2 YFSETQ. The length of the CDR3 is 17 residues. Trimming took 4 bases from V and 0 from J; bases not matched to a gene: 8. CDR3 loop: CASSGLAGTGPSYEQYF. CDR3 bases: TGCGCCAGCAGCGGACTAGCGGGAACTGGTCCCTCCTACGAGCAGTACTTC.

CDR3 region: CASSRQGAGEQYF. In DNA form, the CDR3 reads TGTGCCAGCAGTAGGCAGGGGGCAGGTGAGCAGTACTTC. This chain uses TRBV2 with TRBJ2-7; TRBD1 matches 8 bases. J gave up 7 bases and V 5 bases, and 7 bases lay outside the gene matches. The CDR3 has 13 residues. The germline gives CDR1 SNHLY, CDR2 FYNNEI.

The rearrangement uses TRBV27 and TRBJ2-5; 8 nucleotides match TRBD2. Germline values: CDR1 MNHEY, CDR2 SMNVEV (reference sequence). CDR3 length: 18 residues. Trimming cost V 2 bases and J 5 bases; bases outside gene matches: 16. The CDR3 DNA follows: TGTGCCAGCAGTTTAAGTTCCCAGCGGGGGTTCTATTGGGAGACCCAGTACTTC. Protein sequence: CASSLSSQRGFYWETQYF.

The rearrangement joins TRBV4-3 to TRBJ1-2; possible D gene TRBD1, 5 bases. Trimming took off 3 bases at V and 4 bases at J, with 12 bases between the two ends. Germline V lookup: CDR1 LGHNA, CDR2 YSLEER. The CDR3 sequence is 14 residues long. The CDR3 coding sequence is TGCGCCAGCAGCCAGACCACCGGGACCTATGGCTACACCTTC. As protein: CASSQTTGTYGYTF.

This sequence joins TRBV9 and TRBJ2-3; 8 bases map to TRBD2. V shed 0 bases and J 3 bases; nucleotides not matched to a gene: 6. The V gene's germline CDR1 is SGDLS and CDR2 YYNGEE. This CDR3 comprises 16 residues. The CDR3 bases are TGTGCCAGCAGCGTAGCTTTGAGCGGGAGAACAGATACGCAGTATTTT. Its protein product is CASSVALSGRTDTQYF.

The chain has TRBV13 and TRBJ2-1, with D tentatively TRBD2 (7 bases). CDR3 length equals 15 residues. From germline, CDR1 is PRHDT and CDR2 FYEKMQ (reference sequence). V lost 7 bases and J 9 bases, leaving 22 bases between the germline ends. The CDR3 here is CASTLQGRRGGEQFF. CDR3 DNA: TGTGCCAGCACCCTCCAAGGGCGGAGGGGGGGTGAGCAGTTCTTC.

The V call is TRBV6-2 or TRBV6-3, the J call TRBJ2-1; TRBD1 matches at 8 bases. Germline V gene data show CDR1 as MNHEY and CDR2 as SVGEGT. The CDR3 consists of 14 residues. The V and J ends lost 5 bases and 7 bases, in that order; junction bases with no gene match: 7. CDR3 DNA: TGTGCCAGCAGTAAAGACAGGGGTAGGAATGAGCAGTTCTTC. This encodes CASSKDRGRNEQFF.

The chain employs TRBV11-2 and TRBJ2-1, with 7 positions matching TRBD1. CDR3 length: 15 amino acids. V was pared by 3 bases and J by 8 bases, with 10 bases of the junction left unmatched. The germline V gene encodes CDR1 SGHAT and CDR2 FQNNGV. The CDR3 nucleotides read TGTGCCAGCAGCTTTACAGGGGACGACAGGGATGAGCAGTTCTTC. This encodes CASSFTGDDRDEQFF. The entire variable domain, with the rest obtained from reference TRBV11-2 and TRBJ2-1, is as follows: EAGVAQSPRYKIIEKRQSVAFWCNPISGHATLYWYQQILGQGPKLLIQFQNNGVVDDSQLPKDRFSAERLKGVDSTLKIQPAKLEDSAVYLCASSFTGDDRDEQFFGPGTRLTVL.

The chain recombines TRBV6-5 with TRBJ1-6; D not resolved. The length of the CDR3 is 15 residues. CDR1 and CDR2 from the germline V gene are MNHEY and SVGAGI. V was trimmed by 8 bases and J by 2 bases, leaving 13 bases between them. The DNA of the CDR3 is TGTGCCAGCCAATGGCGGTTTCCCTATAATTCACCCCTCCACTTT. Translation gives CASQWRFPYNSPLHF.

The chain couples TRBV30 to TRBJ2-1, with D perhaps given as TRBD1 or TRBD2 (5 bases each). CDR3 length: 14 amino acids. Trimming removed 3 bases at V and 4 bases at J, with 13 bases between. Germline CDR1 GTSNPN, CDR2 SVGIG (reference sequence). The chain's CDR3 is CAWSATGRYNEQFF. In DNA, the CDR3 is TGTGCCTGGAGCGCCACGGGACGATACAATGAGCAGTTCTTC.

The chain combines TRBV4-2 with TRBJ1-2; possibly TRBD1 for D (5 bases). Germline values: CDR1 LGHNA, CDR2 YNFKEQ. Trimming cost V 0 bases and J 8 bases, with 16 bases left between them. CDR3 size: 15 residues. The CDR3 coding sequence is TGTGCCAGCAGCCAAGATCCCAGGGAAGTAGGAGGCTACACCTTC. This gives the protein CASSQDPREVGGYTF.

In this sample, this clone turned up a few times. The chain couples TRBV19 to TRBJ1-2; 12 bases fit TRBD1. The CDR3 is made up of 16 amino acids. J was trimmed by 2 bases and V by 4 bases; bases with no gene match: 5. CDR1 is LNHDA, CDR2 SQIVND, per germline (reference sequence). CDR3 sequence (DNA): TGTGCCAGTAGTACACGGGACAGGGGGCAAAACTATGGCTACACCTTC. It specifies CASSTRDRGQNYGYTF. The whole variable domain, remainder taken from reference TRBV19 and TRBJ1-2, is DGGITQSPKYLFRKEGQNVTLSCEQNLNHDAMYWYRQDPGQGLRLIYYSQIVNDFQKGDIAEGYSVSREKKESFPLTVTSAQKNPTAFYLCASSTRDRGQNYGYTFGSGTRLTVV.

The chain's CDR3 is CASSLGTLPGELFF. The DNA of the CDR3 is TGTGCCAGCAGCTTAGGGACCCTGCCCGGGGAGCTGTTTTTT. V and J are TRBV7-2 and TRBJ2-2, with D unresolved. Germline V gene lookup returns CDR1 SGHTA and CDR2 FQGNSA. There are 14 residues in the CDR3. The ends were cut back, 1 base at V and 6 bases at J, with 9 bases in the middle.

The chain uses TRBV4-2 and TRBJ1-2, with D perhaps TRBD1 (5 bases). Trimming pared 3 bases from V and 6 bases from J, leaving 14 bases between. Germline-derived CDR1 and CDR2 are LGHNA and YNFKEQ. CDR3 length: 14 amino acids. CDR3 sequence: CASSHPGGGDGYTF. CDR3 DNA sequence: TGTGCCAGCAGCCACCCCGGTGGGGGTGATGGCTACACCTTC.

The gene calls are TRBV30 and TRBJ2-7, with a weak D call TRBD1 (7 bases). CDR3 length: 12 amino acids. V was clipped by 7 bases and J by 5 bases, with 15 bases between them. The germline gives CDR1 GTSNPN, CDR2 SVGIG (reference sequence). CDR3 in DNA: TGTGCCTTGGAGGGGGCGCAGAACGAGCAGTACTTC. It translates to CALEGAQNEQYF.

This clone was observed once. The chain recombines TRBV7-2 with TRBJ2-7; 11 bases map to TRBD2. Germline CDR1 is SGHTA and CDR2 is FQGNSA. Germline trimming cut 5 bases from V and 0 bases from J; bases unmatched to any gene: 3. The CDR3 runs to 15 residues. CDR3 amino acids: CASSAGTSGSYEQYF. The CDR3 region has the DNA TGTGCCAGCAGCGCCGGGACTAGCGGCTCCTACGAGCAGTACTTC.

There are many counts of this clone. The V call is TRBV7-9, the J call TRBJ1-1; 9 bases map to TRBD1. Germline trimming cut 5 bases from V and 0 bases from J; bases unmatched to any gene: 4. CDR1 is SEHNR and CDR2 is FQNEAQ in the germline V gene (reference sequence). The CDR3 has 15 amino acids. The CDR3 DNA sequence: TGTGCCAGCAGCAACCGGGACAGGGTGAACACTGAAGCTTTCTTT. Protein product: CASSNRDRVNTEAFF. Variable domain in full (rest from reference TRBV7-9 and TRBJ1-1): DTGVSQNPRHKITKRGQNVTFRCDPISEHNRLYWYRQTLGQGPEFLTYFQNEAQLEKSRLLSDRFSAERPKGSFSTLEIQRTEQGDSAMYLCASSNRDRVNTEAFFGQGTRLTVV.

CDR3 in DNA: TGTGCCAGCAGCCAGCAAGGGGTGTACGAGCAGTACTTC. Residues: CASSQQGVYEQYF. The chain joins TRBV4-2 to TRBJ2-7, with TRBD1 as a possible D gene (5 bases). Trimming stripped 3 bases from V and 4 bases from J, with 10 bases between. The CDR3 has 13 residues. Germline loops: CDR1 LGHNA, CDR2 YNFKEQ.

The rearrangement links TRBV19 to TRBJ1-2; D gene uncertain. CDR1 is LNHDA and CDR2 is SQIVND in the germline V gene (reference sequence). V gave up 4 bases and J gave up 10 bases, with 10 bases separating them. This CDR3 is built from 11 residues. The CDR3 here is CASSSEGLYTF. CDR3 bases: TGTGCCAGTAGTAGCGAAGGCCTCTACACCTTC.

The rearrangement links TRBV6-2 or TRBV6-3 to TRBJ2-1; no firm D call. This CDR3 has 11 residues. Germline CDR1 is MNHEY and CDR2 is SVGEGT. Trimming took off 2 bases at V and 9 bases at J, with 5 bases between the two ends. CDR3 nucleotides: TGTGCCAGCAGTTACGGTAGTGAGCAGTTCTTC. The encoded protein is CASSYGSEQFF.